The 7 T cell receptor beta chains listed next were all sequenced from one sample in a study of OX40 agonist ivuxolimab in advanced cancers. Data came from immunoSEQ multiplex PCR; TCRdb stores just in-frame clones and leaves some out. The sample consists of approximately 6,600 clones, around four fifths of them appearing once. The sample consisted of CD4+ or CD8+ T cells sorted from blood, taken in a trial of the OX40 agonist ivuxolimab. Receptors originate from an adult with an advanced solid tumor such as melanoma, head and neck, liver or kidney cancer.

The chain joins TRBV10-3 to TRBJ2-1, with no clear D. Per germline, CDR1 ENHRY and CDR2 SYGVKD. The CDR3 extends over 13 amino acids. The ends were cut back, 2 bases at V and 6 bases at J, with 8 bases in the middle. CDR3 in DNA: TGTGCCATCAGTGAGGTGGCGAGCAATGAGCAGTTCTTC. It specifies CAISEVASNEQFF.

The rearrangement joins TRBV6-5 to TRBJ1-5; maybe TRBD1 (6 bases). Germline V lookup: CDR1 MNHEY, CDR2 SVGAGI. CDR3 length: 14 amino acids. V lost 6 bases, J lost 4 bases, and 13 bases lay in between. The CDR3 loop is CASRQGQRNQPQHF. The CDR3 DNA reads as TGTGCCAGCAGACAGGGTCAGAGGAATCAGCCCCAGCATTTT.

The chain combines TRBV7-9 with TRBJ1-4; no definite D call. The CDR3 is made up of 13 amino acids. Germline-derived CDR1 and CDR2 are SEHNR and FQNEAQ (reference sequence). The V end lost 6 bases, the J end lost 10 bases, and 15 bases lay between the germline ends. CDR3 coding DNA: TGTGCCAGCAGGACGGCCGCGGGCGGAAAACTGTTTTTT. It yields the protein CASRTAAGGKLFF.

The V call is TRBV5-6, the J call TRBJ2-7; D not certain. Germline V gives CDR1 SGHDT, CDR2 YYEEEE. The CDR3 is made up of 13 amino acids. V was clipped by 1 base and J by 2 bases, with 7 bases between them. The CDR3 coding sequence is TGTGCCAGCAGCTTGCCCAGTCCCTACGAGCAGTACTTC. Translated, it gives CASSLPSPYEQYF.

A few counts support this clone. The CDR3 bases are TGTGCCAGCAGTTACTCGATCGGACTAAGTAATGAGCAGTTCTTC. Translating it yields CASSYSIGLSNEQFF. The V call is TRBV6-5, the J call TRBJ2-1; tentative D call: TRBD2 (6 bases). Germline loops: CDR1 MNHEY, CDR2 SVGAGI. V gave up 0 bases and J gave up 7 bases, with 13 bases separating them. The CDR3 is made up of 15 amino acids.

The chain combines TRBV11-2 with TRBJ2-3, with D perhaps given as TRBD1 or TRBD2 (6 bases each). The CDR3 spans 18 residues. Trimming pared 0 bases from V and 5 bases from J, leaving 21 bases between. Germline CDR1 reads SGHAT; CDR2 reads FQNNGV. CDR3 in amino acids: CASSLDGGRWEVRDTQYF. In DNA, the CDR3 is TGTGCCAGCAGCTTAGATGGGGGGCGGTGGGAGGTTAGAGATACGCAGTATTTT.

This rearrangement joins TRBV6-5 to TRBJ2-1; tentative D call: TRBD2 (5 bases). V shed 0 bases and J shed 6 bases, with 12 bases lying between them. Per the germline V gene, CDR1 is MNHEY and CDR2 is SVGAGI. This CDR3 has 15 amino acids. The CDR3 is CASSYSPSPGNEQFF. As DNA, the CDR3 is TGTGCCAGCAGTTACTCGCCTAGCCCCGGCAATGAGCAGTTCTTC.